Following are 9 T cell receptor beta chains from one sample sequenced in a study of breast tumors, draining lymph nodes, adjacent tissues. TCRdb re-analysed the multiplex PCR reads in MiXCR, keeping a single row per CDR3 protein. The sample lists 100,000 to 150,000 distinct CDR3 sequences, less than 20% occurring once. Samples came from axillary lymph nodes draining the breast cancer. The sample comprised axillary lymph node tissue. The receptors were gathered from a female donor with breast cancer. Some clones in this sample may be carry-over from other donors' samples.

This clonotype occurred once. This clone may be a read error of a much larger clone one base away. The chain links TRBV12-3 or TRBV12-4 to TRBJ1-3, with D unclear. There are 14 residues in the CDR3. Between the trimmed V and J ends, which lost 5 bases and 4 bases, there was a span of 12 bases. As DNA, the CDR3 is TGTGCCAGCAGTAACCCCGGGGAAGGAAACACCATATATTTT. It encodes CASSNPGEGNTIYF.

This clonotype was counted ten times or more. V is TRBV4-2 and J is TRBJ1-5, with 9 bases identical to TRBD1. V shed 2 bases, J shed 1 base, and the junction held 3 bases outside the gene matches. The V gene's germline CDR1 is LGHNA and CDR2 YNFKEQ. This CDR3 region has 16 residues. CDR3 protein: CASSQNRGPSNQPQHF. In DNA form, the CDR3 reads TGTGCCAGCAGCCAAAACAGGGGGCCGAGCAATCAGCCCCAGCATTTT.

Turning to this clonotype: This may arise from a read error, as a much more abundant clone is one base away. The chain recombines TRBV20-1 with TRBJ2-2; no reliable D call. The germline CDR1 and CDR2 sequences are DFQATT and SNEGSKA (reference sequence). The CDR3 is made up of 13 amino acids. V gave up 7 bases and J gave up 0 bases, with 9 bases separating them. CDR3 sequence reads: CSVKNTNTGELFF. CDR3 sequence (DNA): TGCAGTGTTAAAAACACGAACACCGGGGAGCTGTTTTTT.

The table lists this clonotype with many counts. The V and J genes are TRBV7-3 and TRBJ2-3, with a weak D call TRBD2 (5 bases). This CDR3 region has 15 residues. Between the trimmed V and J ends, which lost 4 bases and 0 bases, there was a span of 11 bases. Germline values: CDR1 SGHTA, CDR2 FQGTGA. The CDR3 DNA is TGTGCCAGCAGCTCCGGACTGACTAGCACAGATACGCAGTATTTT. It translates to CASSSGLTSTDTQYF. The full variable domain, completed using reference TRBV7-3 and TRBJ2-3, is GAGVSQTPSNKVTEKGKYVELRCDPISGHTALYWYRQSLGQGPEFLIYFQGTGAADDSGLPNDRFFAVRPEGSVSTLKIQRTERGDSAVYLCASSSGLTSTDTQYFGPGTRLTVL.

In this sample, this clonotype turned up many times. The rearrangement joins TRBV12-3 or TRBV12-4 to TRBJ2-6; D tentatively reads TRBD1 or TRBD2 (6 bases each). The CDR3 runs to 15 residues. Trimming removed 6 bases from V and 4 bases from J, with 13 bases in between. In DNA form, the CDR3 reads TGTGCCAGCAGCCTTAGGGGGGCCGGGGCCAACGTCCTGACTTTC. As protein: CASSLRGAGANVLTF.

The chain joins TRBV28 to TRBJ2-7; D is undetermined. Germline assignment: CDR1 MDHEN and CDR2 SYDVKM. V was trimmed by 6 bases and J by 5 bases, leaving 20 bases between them. The CDR3 has 15 residues. The CDR3 sequence: CASSPQRTVGNEQYF. As DNA, the CDR3 is TGTGCCAGCAGCCCACAGAGGACGGTGGGCAACGAGCAGTACTTC.

Remarks on this clonotype: This may arise from a read error, as a much more abundant clone is one base away. The CDR3 carries no conserved terminal phenylalanine or tryptophan, so it likely arises from a read error. The rearrangement joins TRBV25-1 to TRBJ2-1; D call uncertain. In germline, CDR1 is MGHDK, CDR2 SYGVNS. Trimming left V 1 base short and J 6 bases short, with 4 bases between. The CDR3 spans 12 residues. The CDR3 DNA is TGTGCCAGCAGTGAATTTCTCAATGAGCAGTTCTCC. This gives the protein CASSEFLNEQFS.

Ten or more counts support this clonotype. This sequence joins TRBV2 and TRBJ1-4; the D gene is possibly TRBD1 (6 bases). The germline V gene encodes CDR1 SNHLY and CDR2 FYNNEI. Deletions cut 6 bases from V and 3 bases from J, with 14 bases between. The CDR3 is made up of 15 amino acids. As DNA, the CDR3 is TGTGCCAGCAGCAGCCGAAAGGGGGCTAATGAAAAACTGTTTTTT. This codes for CASSSRKGANEKLFF.

This clonotype was found many times. This rearrangement joins TRBV7-9 to TRBJ1-3; D possibly corresponds to TRBD1 (5 bases). Germline loops: CDR1 SEHNR, CDR2 FQNEAQ (reference sequence). The CDR3 totals 15 residues. V was cut by 0 bases and J by 1 base, with 7 bases left in between. As DNA, the CDR3 is TGTGCCAGCAGCTTAGCCTCAGGGTCTGGAAACACCATATATTTT. Its translation is CASSLASGSGNTIYF.